Reported below is one TCR beta chain. Its antigen is still unknown. This sample is part of a study of T cell responses to AZD1222 COVID-19 vaccine. Across the whole study: It was second doses at about 4 or about 12 weeks that were pooled. Study-wide points: Possibly, clonal diversity was underestimated; donors were largely white British and included more females. Reportedly, nearly half the spike-specific TCRs target unmutated variant regions. There were repertoire samples only from the period after the peak T cell response.

Germline CDR1 reads SQVTM; CDR2 reads ANQGSEA. CDR3 size: 14 residues. Losses at the gene ends were 2 bases for V and 7 bases for J; bases not matched to a gene: 8. Sequenced by immunoSEQ multiplex PCR; TCRdb stores in-frame clones only, minus some. The sample has 110,000 or so clones, about 88% seen once; the top ten hold 9.1%. The TCR was taken from an adult in good health. Sequencing used peripheral blood, obtained on day 0 of AZD1222 vaccination. The genes are TRBV29-1 and TRBJ1-5; 7 bases align to TRBD1. The CDR3, as DNA: TGCAGCGTTGAAACGGCCAGGGGGAGACAGCCCCAGCATTTT. Translation: CSVETARGRQPQHF.